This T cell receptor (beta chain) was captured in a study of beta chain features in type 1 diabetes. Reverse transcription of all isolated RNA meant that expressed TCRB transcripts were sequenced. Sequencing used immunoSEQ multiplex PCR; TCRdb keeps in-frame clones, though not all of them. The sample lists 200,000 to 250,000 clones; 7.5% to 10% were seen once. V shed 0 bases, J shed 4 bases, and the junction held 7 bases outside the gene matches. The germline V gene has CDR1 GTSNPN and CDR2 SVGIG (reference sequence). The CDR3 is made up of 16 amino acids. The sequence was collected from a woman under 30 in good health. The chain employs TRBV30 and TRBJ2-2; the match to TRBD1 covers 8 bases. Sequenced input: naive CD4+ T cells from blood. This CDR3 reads CAWSVTGTGATGELFF. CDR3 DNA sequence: TGTGCCTGGAGTGTTACCGGGACAGGTGCCACCGGGGAGCTGTTTTTT. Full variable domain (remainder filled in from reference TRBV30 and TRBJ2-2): SQTIHQWPATLVQPVGSPLSLECTVEGTSNPNLYWYRQAAGRGLQLLFYSVGIGQISSEVPQNLSASRPQDRQFILSSKKLLLSDSGFYLCAWSVTGTGATGELFFGEGSRLTVL.